This entry lists 18 T cell receptor beta chains sequenced from one sample in a study of blood T cells in healthy people across ages. The use of a sample-barcoded 5' primer and a J-beta primer mix characterized a second PCR of roughly 6 to 11 cycles. TCRdb reanalysed the 5' RACE reads using MiXCR and keeps one entry per CDR3 protein. The sample comprises 1.4 million to 1.5 million distinct CDR3 sequences, 35% to 45% of which are singletons, and approximately 7.9% rests with the top ten. The sample consisted of blood. Receptors were obtained from a woman aged 18-29 years in good health.

A word on this clonotype: This may come from a read error, since a much larger clone is one base off. The chain joins TRBV11-2 to TRBJ2-5, with unresolved D. CDR1 and CDR2 (germline): SGHAT, FQNNGV. The CDR3 runs to 11 residues. The V gene lost 6 bases and the J gene lost 11 bases, with 13 bases spanning the gap. The CDR3 DNA sequence: TGTGCCAGCAGGATGGGAATCGGGCAGTACTTC. It is translated as CASRMGIGQYF.

The rearrangement uses TRBV6-1 and TRBJ1-6; D remains ambiguous. Between the trimmed V and J ends, which lost 6 bases and 9 bases, there was a span of 12 bases. CDR3 length: 13 amino acids. Germline lookup yields CDR1 MNHNS and CDR2 SASEGT. CDR3 protein: CASSAGASSPLHF. The CDR3, as DNA: TGTGCCAGCAGCGCCGGCGCTAGTTCACCCCTCCACTTT.

The chain joins TRBV6-2 or TRBV6-3 to TRBJ2-5, with a tentative D call TRBD2 (5 bases). CDR3 length: 14 residues. The germline V gene has CDR1 MNHEY and CDR2 SVGEGT. The V and J ends lost 6 bases and 4 bases respectively, with 15 bases between them. The CDR3 DNA reads as TGTGCCAGCAGCCGTAGCACCGAGGGAGAGACCCAGTACTTC. It is translated as CASSRSTEGETQYF.

With regard to this clonotype: Germline and junction disagree at one end, which may indicate a read error. The chain combines TRBV4-1 with TRBJ2-1; a weak D match, TRBD1 (5 bases). The CDR3 consists of 17 residues. Germline V gives CDR1 MGHRA, CDR2 YSYEKL. CDR3 protein: CASSQDPRQSSCNEQFF. The CDR3 region has the DNA TGCGCCAGCAGCCAAGATCCCAGACAGAGCTCCTGCAATGAGCAGTTCTTC.

The V gene is TRBV10-2, the J gene TRBJ1-1; weak D call: TRBD1 (5 bases). The germline V gene encodes CDR1 WSHSY and CDR2 SAAADI. CDR3 size: 15 residues. Trimming pared 3 bases from V and 6 bases from J, leaving 17 bases between. This CDR3 is CASSDDEGPQPEAFF. The DNA for the CDR3 is TGCGCCAGCAGTGACGACGAGGGGCCTCAGCCTGAAGCTTTCTTT.

Turning to this clonotype: This may come from a read error, since a much larger clone is one base off. The chain joins TRBV4-2 to TRBJ2-1; no definite D call. Trimming left V 2 bases short and J 8 bases short, with 13 bases between. Looked up from germline, CDR1 is LGHNA and CDR2 is YNFKEQ. There are 14 residues in the CDR3. CDR3 residues: CASSQSRSYDEQFF. Here the CDR3 DNA reads TGTGCCAGCAGCCAATCGAGGTCATACGATGAGCAGTTCTTC.

J is TRBJ2-1 and V is TRBV4-1, with D perhaps TRBD1 (6 bases). The CDR3 runs to 17 residues. Germline CDR1 reads MGHRA; CDR2 reads YSYEKL. Trimming pared 2 bases from V and 2 bases from J, leaving 16 bases between. The CDR3 DNA sequence: TGCGCCAGCAGCCAACACAAAGACAGGTCTCCCTACAATGAGCAGTTCTTC. It translates to CASSQHKDRSPYNEQFF.

The chain recombines TRBV12-3 or TRBV12-4 with TRBJ1-2, with D possibly being TRBD1 (6 bases). This CDR3 has 13 amino acids. The germline V and J ends were trimmed by 3 bases and 4 bases, with 9 bases remaining between them. CDR3 coding DNA: TGTGCCAGCAGTTTTTCGGGGGCCTATGGCTACACCTTC. This encodes CASSFSGAYGYTF.

The chain is built from TRBV12-3 or TRBV12-4 and TRBJ2-5; D assignment may be TRBD1 or TRBD2 (5 bases each). V dropped 5 bases and J dropped 5 bases, with 21 bases sitting between them. This CDR3 region has 16 residues. As DNA, the CDR3 is TGTGCCAGCAGTAGGACTCAGCCACAGGCGCGGGAGACCCAGTACTTC. Translation gives CASSRTQPQARETQYF.

The chain recombines TRBV30 with TRBJ2-1; the D is unclear. Per the germline V gene, CDR1 is GTSNPN and CDR2 is SVGIG (reference sequence). V was clipped by 0 bases and J by 7 bases, with 10 bases between them. This CDR3 region has 13 residues. This CDR3 is CAWSVLFGNEQFF. The CDR3 DNA sequence: TGTGCCTGGAGTGTACTATTCGGAAATGAGCAGTTCTTC.

The chain has TRBV4-1 and TRBJ2-3; TRBD2 matches at 7 bases. Germline V CDR1 and CDR2: MGHRA, YSYEKL. V shed 2 bases, J shed 10 bases, and the junction held 12 bases outside the gene matches. CDR3 length: 15 amino acids. The CDR3 DNA is TGCGCCAGCAGCCAACTAGCGGACCAGGGTAATGCGCAGTATTTT. Protein sequence: CASSQLADQGNAQYF.

This clonotype was seen only a few times. The chain has TRBV10-3 and TRBJ1-4, with unresolved D. Germline-derived CDR1 and CDR2 are ENHRY and SYGVKD. V gave up 10 bases and J gave up 4 bases, with 16 bases separating them. This CDR3 has 14 residues. CDR3 sequence: CATRGGQLNEKLFF. In DNA form, the CDR3 reads TGTGCCACACGGGGTGGCCAACTTAATGAAAAACTGTTTTTT.

This clonotype appeared a few times. The V call is TRBV6-5, the J call TRBJ2-7, with TRBD2 identical over 12 bases. Trimming cost V 0 bases and J 0 bases; bases outside gene matches: 0. This CDR3 has 16 amino acids. Germline values: CDR1 MNHEY, CDR2 SVGAGI. The CDR3, as DNA: TGTGCCAGCAGTTACTCGACTAGCGGGAGCTCCTACGAGCAGTACTTC. This sequence encodes CASSYSTSGSSYEQYF.

This chain's CDR3 is CAISESGGSNTEAFF. The CDR3 DNA is TGTGCCATCAGTGAGTCGGGAGGTTCGAACACTGAAGCTTTCTTT. The gene calls are TRBV10-3 and TRBJ1-1; D uncertain. Germline loops: CDR1 ENHRY, CDR2 SYGVKD. Trimming removed 0 bases from V and 1 base from J, with 9 bases in between. CDR3 length: 15 amino acids.

The chain joins TRBV20-1 to TRBJ1-1; a weak D match, TRBD1 (5 bases). The CDR3 spans 13 residues. Deletions cut 4 bases from V and 1 base from J, with 10 bases between. The germline gives CDR1 DFQATT, CDR2 SNEGSKA (reference sequence). The CDR3 loop is CSANDGGNTEAFF. The CDR3 DNA reads TGCAGTGCTAACGACGGGGGGAACACTGAAGCTTTCTTT.

The V gene is TRBV5-1, the J gene TRBJ2-3, with 7 bases that match TRBD1. Trimming cost V 4 bases and J 5 bases; bases outside gene matches: 7. This CDR3 comprises 14 residues. The germline V gene encodes CDR1 SGHRS and CDR2 YFSETQ. CDR3 nucleotide sequence: TGCGCCAGCAGCGTAGGGACAGTAGGAGATACGCAGTATTTT. The encoded protein is CASSVGTVGDTQYF.

The count of this clonotype is one. Compared with germline, one end of the junction differs, possibly owing to a read error. The rearrangement joins TRBV5-1 to TRBJ1-1, with D possibly TRBD1 on 5 matching bases. The CDR3 contains 14 residues. CDR1 is SGHRS, CDR2 YFSETQ, per germline. CDR3 in DNA: TGCGTCAGCAGCCCGGGGACCAAGAACACTGAAGCTTTCTTT. It specifies CVSSPGTKNTEAFF.

The genes are TRBV12-3 or TRBV12-4 and TRBJ2-5; 15 bases are a match to TRBD2. The length of the CDR3 is 17 residues. J lost 11 bases, V lost 5 bases, and 15 bases had no gene match. CDR3 region: CASSRGLAGGNYNEQYF. The CDR3 DNA reads TGTGCCAGCAGTAGGGGACTAGCGGGAGGAAACTACAATGAGCAGTACTTC.